The clone carrying this TCR beta chain was recorded many times. This CDR3 has 17 amino acids. Trimming left V 5 bases short and J 2 bases short, with 19 bases between. The source of the sample is a study of CD8 T cells in ankylosing spondylitis. TCRdb used MiXCR to reprocess the 5' RACE reads, holding one entry per CDR3 protein. The table shows 15,000 to 20,000 distinct CDR3 sequences, with approximately 8.4% occurring only once. This rearrangement joins TRBV12-3 or TRBV12-4 to TRBJ2-4, with D tentatively TRBD1 or TRBD2 (5 bases each). The TCR originated in a male donor with ankylosing spondylitis or in good health (not recorded which). Sequencing was carried out using blood. CDR3 DNA: TGTGCCAGCAGTCCCAAGTACGGGACCCGGACCAAAAACATTCAGTACTTC. Residues: CASSPKYGTRTKNIQYF.